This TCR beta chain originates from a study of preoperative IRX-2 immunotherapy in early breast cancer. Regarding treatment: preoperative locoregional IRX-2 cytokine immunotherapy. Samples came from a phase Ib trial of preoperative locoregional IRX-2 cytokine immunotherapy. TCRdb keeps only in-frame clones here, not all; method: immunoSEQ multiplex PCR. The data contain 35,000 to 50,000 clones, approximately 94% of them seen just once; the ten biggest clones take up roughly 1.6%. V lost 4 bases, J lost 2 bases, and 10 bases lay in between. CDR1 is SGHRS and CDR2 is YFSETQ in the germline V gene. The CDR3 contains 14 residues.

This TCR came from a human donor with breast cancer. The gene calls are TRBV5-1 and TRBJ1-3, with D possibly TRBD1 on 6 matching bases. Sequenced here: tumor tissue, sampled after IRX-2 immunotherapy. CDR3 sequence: CASSPGAAGNTIYF. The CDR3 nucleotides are TGCGCCAGCAGCCCGGGGGCGGCTGGAAACACCATATATTTT.